A selection of T cell receptor beta chains follows, all from one sample in a study of blood T cell repertoires in COVID-19. Libraries were prepared by immunoSEQ multiplex PCR; TCRdb keeps only in-frame clonotypes and omits some of them. Counted here are fewer than 90,000 clones, approximately 90% occurring once; the ten biggest clones make up about 1.4%. The source material was peripheral blood. The origin of the receptors is a human donor in a cohort sampled during active COVID-19. Both conserved end residues are part of each CDR3. Each record gives: V gene, J gene, CDR3 protein.

TRBV3-1/TRBV3-2	TRBJ2-3	CASSQRGRGTDTQYF
TRBV28	TRBJ2-1	CASSLPQVYNNEQFF
TRBV12-5	TRBJ2-4	CASGPPVGGNIQYF
TRBV4-2	TRBJ2-7	CASSQEPGTSYHEQYF
TRBV5-1	TRBJ1-2	CASSLDRGSYGYTF
TRBV29-1	TRBJ2-5	CSDKLAGAETQYF
TRBV7-9	TRBJ1-2	CASSLDRGGYTF
TRBV6-1	TRBJ2-5	CASSEDLRRETQYF
TRBV19	TRBJ1-1	CASSPDRATEAFF
TRBV7-3	TRBJ2-3	CASSLGLAGADTQYF
TRBV3-1/TRBV3-2	TRBJ2-7	CASSLRFVSYEQYF
TRBV9	TRBJ1-5	CASSVGERWQPQHF
TRBV23-1	TRBJ1-2	CASTSRGPNYGYTF
TRBV10-2	TRBJ1-3	CASSSGQPSGNTIYF
TRBV27	TRBJ1-6	CASSWDRLSPLHF
TRBV11-2	TRBJ2-1	CASSLGPGLAEPYNEQFF
TRBV19	TRBJ2-1	CASSLPGTGTNEQFF
TRBV5-6	TRBJ2-5	CASRPTGTTGETQYF
TRBV28	TRBJ2-7	CASSPLPQAKVYEQYF
TRBV6-1	TRBJ2-7	CASSDFPGAGVYEQYF
TRBV28	TRBJ2-7	CASSSPPAVSYEQYF
TRBV7-6	TRBJ2-5	CASSLQTSGEGETQYF
TRBV5-1	TRBJ1-4	CASSFQGGYEKLFF
TRBV28	TRBJ2-5	CASSSEGLAAETQYF
TRBV6-2/TRBV6-3	TRBJ2-5	CASSYSGGDVETQYF
TRBV19	TRBJ2-2	CASSILSVGELFF
TRBV5-1	TRBJ2-1	CASSFAGMDEQFF
TRBV27	TRBJ1-1	CASSLTENTEAFF
TRBV6-5	TRBJ1-1	CATGRGWEGTEAFF
TRBV7-2	TRBJ1-1	CASSLDRGTEAFF
TRBV4-1	TRBJ2-1	CASSQDQTGSNEQFF